The text below deals with one T cell receptor (beta chain). Its antigen is not known. This specimen belongs to a study of T cell responses to AZD1222 COVID-19 vaccine. Notes on the study in general: Nearly half of unique spike-specific TCRs reportedly avoided B.1.351 and B.1.1.7 mutated regions. There were mostly white British donors and more females than males, and clonal diversity was possibly underestimated. Spike as a whole was targeted by vaccine-associated CD4 TCRs, dominant at 160-218 and 743-854. When two AZD1222 doses had been given, Spike-specific TCR breadth and depth rose.

Repertoires were generated with immunoSEQ multiplex PCR, while TCRdb's copy carries only in-frame clones and drops some. The table lists about 100,000 clones, 87% of them singletons. Germline V CDR1 and CDR2: SNHLY, FYNNEI. The CDR3 loop spans 14 amino acids. The ends lost 4 bases at V and 3 bases at J; junction bases unmatched: 6. The rearrangement joins TRBV2 to TRBJ2-7; 7 bases fit TRBD1. This material consisted of peripheral blood, taken on day 0 of AZD1222 vaccination. The clonotype comes from an adult in good health. In DNA form, the CDR3 reads TGTGCCAGCAGTGGCTGGGACAGACACTACGAGCAGTACTTC. Protein: CASSGWDRHYEQYF.